This T cell receptor (beta chain) was captured by sequencing in a study of shared clonotypes between healthy human individuals. Only Caucasian adults living in Nashville, Tennessee made up the donor group. Data came from immunoSEQ multiplex PCR; TCRdb stores just in-frame clones and leaves some out. The sample includes roughly 500,000 clones, around 74% of them seen just once. V was cut by 5 bases and J by 1 base, with 11 bases left in between. CDR1 and CDR2 (germline): KGHSH, LQKENI. There are 15 residues in the CDR3. The sequence was obtained from a middle-aged woman in good health. Some clones in this sample may be carry-over from other donors' samples. The genes are TRBV18 and TRBJ2-2; perhaps TRBD2 as D (5 bases). The source material was PBMCs. The DNA for the CDR3 is TGTGCCAGCTCAAAGACTACCATGAACACCGGGGAGCTGTTTTTT. Encoded protein: CASSKTTMNTGELFF.